The source of this T cell receptor beta chain is a study of CD8 T cells in ankylosing spondylitis (dated 2017 in TCRdb). In the study overall: T cell receptor beta repertoires were profiled in healthy donors and ankylosing spondylitis patients so that disease-linked TCR variants could be found. The whole study cohort included 108 healthy donors and roughly 24 ankylosing spondylitis patients. Peripheral blood was sampled, and synovial fluid was additionally collected from ankylosing spondylitis patients. What the research found in general, with its limitations: Blood from ankylosing spondylitis patients appeared to be characterized by a TCR beta motif composed of eight highly homologous amino acid variants. The disease-linked clones were reported to be significantly enriched in matched synovial fluid samples from ankylosing spondylitis patients. The disease-linked clones showed a CD8+ phenotype and occurred at relatively low frequencies in peripheral blood. Some motif variants were previously reported in synovial fluid and blood of reactive arthritis patients, suggesting common disease-initiation mechanisms.

In this sample, this clonotype turned up a few times. Its antigen is not yet known. No qualities accompany the bases; no much larger clone lies one base away. Reads for this sample came from an Illumina HiSeq 2500. TCR beta libraries were prepared by quantitative 5'-RACE with molecular barcodes. On the authors' methods: To identify disease-linked TCR variants, a new computational method was used, one built on a probabilistic model of VDJ rearrangement. TCRdb reran the public reads through fastp at Q25 and MiXCR, keeping productive beta chains. Every distinct CDR3 protein forms one entry, paired with its most common genes and DNA. TCRdb's processing, not the study's, gives the V and J calls here. The sample table shows about 310,000 distinct CDR3 sequences, and less than 25% are seen once. Approximately 3.7% of the sample comes from the top ten. The receptor's source is a female donor with ankylosing spondylitis or in good health (not recorded which). Sequencing was done on a sample of blood, either unsorted or a sorted T cell fraction (not recorded which).

The sequenced DNA: TGTGCCAGCAGCCGACAGCCCGCTCCGACTGAAGCTTTCTTT. Translated, this gives CASSRQPAPTEAFF. The sequence joins TRBV7-2 to TRBJ1-1; perhaps TRBD1 is the D gene, with 5 bases matching. The CDR3 has 14 amino acids, counting the end cysteine and phenylalanine. Only the CDR3 DNA is retained, 42 bases long and in frame from the first base. V lost 5 bases and J lost 5 bases; the stretch between them is 15 bases long. The germline V gene specifies SGHTA as CDR1 and FQGNSA as CDR2.